The next 29 T cell receptor beta chains were all read from a single sample in a study of T cells in Graves' hyperthyroidism and ophthalmopathy. Amplification of TCR beta CDR3 regions was performed using RNA transcripts as template. Initially, a first-round RT-PCR of the TCR CDR3 employed the HTBI primer set. Via MiXCR, TCRdb re-called the multiplex PCR reads, giving one row per CDR3 protein. The table lists under 550,000 distinct CDR3 sequences, 15% to 20% of them singletons. The sample was blood. All receptors derive from a man in his forties with Graves' ophthalmopathy.

This clonotype was recorded a few times. This chain links TRBV18 with TRBJ2-5, with 11 bases identical to TRBD2. Germline lookup yields CDR1 KGHSH and CDR2 LQKENI. Trimming took 4 bases from V and 2 from J; bases not matched to a gene: 6. CDR3 length: 16 residues. Written as DNA, the CDR3 is TGTGCCAGCTCACAACCGGGACTAGCGGCTCAAGAGACCCAGTACTTC. It codes for CASSQPGLAAQETQYF.

V usage is TRBV29-1 and J usage is TRBJ2-7; the D is unclear. V was cut by 4 bases and J by 3 bases, with 19 bases left in between. CDR3 length: 15 residues. Germline V lookup: CDR1 SQVTM, CDR2 ANQGSEA. The CDR3 protein is CSVGGLTQKLYEQYF. The CDR3 DNA reads TGCAGCGTTGGGGGATTGACTCAAAAGCTCTACGAGCAGTACTTC.

The CDR3 nucleotides are TGTGCCAGCAGCCAAGATACTAGCGGGCCCTACAATGAGCAGTTCTTC. It codes for CASSQDTSGPYNEQFF. The rearrangement links TRBV3-1 to TRBJ2-1, with 9 bases fitting TRBD2. Trimming took 0 bases from V and 2 from J; bases not matched to a gene: 2. This CDR3 contains 16 residues. Looked up from germline, CDR1 is LGHDT and CDR2 is YNNKEL (reference sequence).

This clonotype was detected many times. This chain joins TRBV30 and TRBJ1-1; 10 bases agree with TRBD1. From germline, CDR1 is GTSNPN and CDR2 SVGIG (reference sequence). The CDR3 length is 13 residues. The V segment lost 2 bases and the J segment 4 bases; nucleotides outside the gene matches: 1. CDR3 coding DNA: TGTGCCTGGAGTCGACAGGGGGCCACTGAAGCTTTCTTT. This translates into CAWSRQGATEAFF.

This clonotype was seen many times. The chain is built from TRBV5-1 and TRBJ2-5; D gene unclear. Germline V CDR1 and CDR2: SGHRS, YFSETQ. The CDR3 runs to 15 residues. Trimming took off 0 bases at V and 1 base at J, with 10 bases between the two ends. CDR3 in DNA: TGCGCCAGCAGCTTGGCCCGGGCGGCCCAAGAGACCCAGTACTTC. It encodes CASSLARAAQETQYF.

This clonotype was detected a few times. The CDR3 nucleotides are TGTGCCAGCATAAGAGGCGGGAGGGCCGACAAAGAGACCCAGTACTTC. Translating gives CASIRGGRADKETQYF. The chain joins TRBV6-1 to TRBJ2-5; TRBD2 matches 9 bases. Trimming cost V 7 bases and J 3 bases; bases outside gene matches: 12. The CDR3 covers 16 residues. Germline CDR1 MNHNS, CDR2 SASEGT.

V usage is TRBV29-1 and J usage is TRBJ1-3, with 10 nucleotides matching TRBD1. This CDR3 has 16 amino acids. V was pared by 6 bases and J by 0 bases, with 8 bases of the junction left unmatched. Looked up from germline, CDR1 is SQVTM and CDR2 is ANQGSEA. CDR3 bases: TGCAGCGTCGACCCTGGACAGGGGGTCTCTGGAAACACCATATATTTT. Translating it yields CSVDPGQGVSGNTIYF.

In regard to this clonotype: A read error is possible here, since a much larger clone lies one base away. The chain employs TRBV11-2 and TRBJ2-1; TRBD2 matches at 12 bases. The trim removed 8 bases at V and 5 bases at J, leaving 19 bases unmatched. The length of the CDR3 is 19 residues. Germline V gives CDR1 SGHAT, CDR2 FQNNGV. The CDR3 is CASGYPPTGTSGWDNEQFF. The CDR3 region has the DNA TGTGCCAGCGGATACCCCCCTACCGGGACTAGCGGGTGGGACAATGAGCAGTTCTTC.

This clonotype was recorded a few times. The rearrangement joins TRBV24-1 to TRBJ2-1, with 15 bases aligning to TRBD2. CDR3 length: 20 residues. CDR1 is KGHDR, CDR2 SFDVKD, per germline. J lost 4 bases, V lost 2 bases, and 11 bases had no gene match. CDR3 sequence: CATSDSGLAGGRLAYNEQFF. The CDR3 region has the DNA TGTGCCACCAGTGATTCTGGACTAGCGGGAGGGAGGTTGGCATACAATGAGCAGTTCTTC.

The J gene is TRBJ2-7, the V gene TRBV4-1; TRBD1 matches 7 bases. The junction had 2 bases not matched to a gene; V was cut back by 0 bases and J by 3 bases. The CDR3 is made up of 14 amino acids. Germline V lookup: CDR1 MGHRA, CDR2 YSYEKL. This CDR3 reads CASSQETGDYEQYF. The CDR3 nucleotides are TGCGCCAGCAGCCAAGAAACAGGGGACTACGAGCAGTACTTC.

The CDR3 here is CASNSPTASGSRETQYF. In DNA, the CDR3 is TGTGCCAGCAATTCACCCACAGCTAGCGGGAGTAGAGAGACCCAGTACTTC. The V and J genes are TRBV6-2 or TRBV6-3 and TRBJ2-5; 10 bases map to TRBD2. The CDR3 covers 17 residues. J gave up 4 bases and V 7 bases, and 15 bases lay outside the gene matches. Germline loops: CDR1 MNHEY, CDR2 SVGEGT.

This clonotype has ten or more counts. The chain combines TRBV6-5 with TRBJ2-7; no clear D. Germline loops: CDR1 MNHEY, CDR2 SVGAGI. V gave up 0 bases and J gave up 3 bases, with 15 bases separating them. The CDR3 runs 16 residues. CDR3 nucleotide sequence: TGTGCCAGCAGTTACTCGCATCTACCCCGGCTCTACGAGCAGTACTTC. It translates to CASSYSHLPRLYEQYF.

The rearrangement uses TRBV5-5 and TRBJ2-7, with D perhaps given as TRBD1 or TRBD2 (5 bases each). This CDR3 has 14 amino acids. Germline V gives CDR1 SGHKS, CDR2 YYEKEE (reference sequence). Trimming removed 1 base at V and 1 base at J, with 9 bases between. CDR3 protein: CASSLRWGSYEQYF. The CDR3 coding sequence is TGTGCCAGCAGCTTGAGGTGGGGGTCCTACGAGCAGTACTTC.

V and J are TRBV18 and TRBJ2-7; TRBD1 matches at 7 bases. The CDR3 loop spans 15 amino acids. V dropped 4 bases and J dropped 3; count of bases not matched to a gene: 9. Per the germline V gene, CDR1 is KGHSH and CDR2 is LQKENI. Here the CDR3 reads CASSQPGQRVYEQYF. The CDR3 nucleotides are TGTGCCAGCTCACAACCGGGACAGAGGGTCTACGAGCAGTACTTC. Full variable domain (remainder filled in from reference TRBV18 and TRBJ2-7): NAGVMQNPRHLVRRRGQEARLRCSPMKGHSHVYWYRQLPEEGLKFMVYLQKENIIDESGMPKERFSAEFPKEGPSILRIQQVVRGDSAAYFCASSQPGQRVYEQYFGPGTRLTVT.

In this sample, this clonotype turned up a few times. The V and J genes are TRBV10-3 and TRBJ2-1; TRBD1 or TRBD2 may be the D gene (5 bases each). The CDR3 has 15 residues. V was shortened by 4 bases and J by 4 bases, with 14 bases between the two germline ends. Germline CDR1 is ENHRY and CDR2 is SYGVKD. As DNA, the CDR3 is TGTGCCATCAGTGTTCCCGGGGCCGATTACAATGAGCAGTTCTTC. Residues: CAISVPGADYNEQFF.

This sequence joins TRBV5-1 and TRBJ2-3; the D gene is possibly TRBD1 (7 bases). The V and J ends lost 4 bases and 2 bases respectively, with 11 bases between them. The CDR3 consists of 14 residues. Germline V gives CDR1 SGHRS, CDR2 YFSETQ. The CDR3 coding sequence is TGCGCCAGCAGCCCCAGGGGGGACACAGATACGCAGTATTTT. It is translated as CASSPRGDTDTQYF.

This clonotype was counted only a few times. The chain recombines TRBV19 with TRBJ1-1, with D perhaps matching TRBD1 (5 bases). Germline CDR1 reads LNHDA; CDR2 reads SQIVND (reference sequence). The CDR3 has 14 residues. Trimming shortened V by 7 bases and J by 0 bases, and 12 bases separated the two germline ends. Here the CDR3 DNA reads TGTGCCAGTACGACAGAAGTTATGAACACTGAAGCTTTCTTT. This gives the protein CASTTEVMNTEAFF.

As to this clonotype: This clone may be a read error of a much larger clone one base away. The CDR3 sequence: CSASAMEGSYNEQFF. CDR3 bases: TGCAGTGCTAGTGCTATGGAGGGGTCCTACAATGAGCAGTTCTTC. The gene calls are TRBV20-1 and TRBJ2-1, with a tentative D call TRBD2 (6 bases). Trimming removed 3 bases at V and 1 base at J, with 13 bases between. The CDR3 runs to 15 residues. Germline CDR1 is DFQATT and CDR2 is SNEGSKA (reference sequence).

V and J are TRBV6-1 and TRBJ2-1; 10 bases line up with TRBD1. This CDR3 is built from 18 residues. The trim removed 6 bases at V and 5 bases at J, leaving 16 bases unmatched. Germline CDR1 reads MNHNS; CDR2 reads SASEGT. The CDR3 protein is CASSLRRGDRGFNNEQFF. CDR3 sequence (DNA): TGTGCCAGCAGCCTCCGCCGGGGGGACAGGGGATTTAACAATGAGCAGTTCTTC.

The gene calls are TRBV5-5 and TRBJ1-5; 8 bases are a match to TRBD1. Germline V lookup: CDR1 SGHKS, CDR2 YYEKEE (reference sequence). With 0 bases clipped from V and 7 bases from J, the junction kept 12 bases outside the gene matches. The CDR3 length is 17 residues. CDR3 coding DNA: TGTGCCAGCAGCTTGGAACGGACAGGGAAAAGCGGGCAGCCCCAGCATTTT. Its translation is CASSLERTGKSGQPQHF.

In its sample, this clonotype was seen many times. The genes are TRBV30 and TRBJ2-1; TRBD2 aligns across 9 bases. The CDR3 runs to 14 residues. The germline CDR1 and CDR2 sequences are GTSNPN and SVGIG (reference sequence). V shed 5 bases, J shed 5 bases, and the junction held 7 bases outside the gene matches. DNA of the CDR3: TGTGCCTGGGGACTAGCGAGGGAAGACAATGAGCAGTTCTTC. Translating it yields CAWGLAREDNEQFF.

This chain joins TRBV12-3 or TRBV12-4 and TRBJ1-5; no definite D call. V shed 3 bases and J shed 3 bases, with 9 bases lying between them. This CDR3 has 14 amino acids. CDR3 residues: CASSFHGVNQPQHF. CDR3 coding DNA: TGTGCCAGCAGTTTTCATGGCGTCAATCAGCCCCAGCATTTT.

This clonotype was detected a few times. At one boundary the junction diverges from the germline segment, which might be a read error. The chain couples TRBV7-7 to TRBJ2-2; no clear D gene. The CDR3 runs to 14 residues. The germline V gene has CDR1 SSHAT and CDR2 FNYEAQ (reference sequence). CDR3 nucleotide sequence: TGTGCTAGCAGCTTACAGTATAACACCGGGGAGCTGTTTTTT. Protein: CASSLQYNTGELFF.

Comments on this clonotype: Without the conserved terminal phenylalanine or tryptophan, this CDR3 likely stems from a read error. The chain is built from TRBV5-1 and TRBJ2-1; 7 bases fit TRBD2. Germline trimming cut 0 bases from V and 3 bases from J; bases unmatched to any gene: 3. The CDR3 has 15 amino acids. Germline V gene sequence: CDR1 SGHRS, CDR2 YFSETQ. For the CDR3, the DNA is TGCGCCAGCAGCTTGGAAGCGGGGATCTACAATGAGCAGTTCCTC. It codes for CASSLEAGIYNEQFL.

This rearrangement joins TRBV6-2 or TRBV6-3 to TRBJ2-3; 8 nucleotides agree with TRBD2. The CDR3 contains 14 residues. V trimming: 6 bases; J trimming: 4 bases; junction bases outside the gene matches: 6. Germline CDR1 MNHEY, CDR2 SVGEGT. The CDR3 is CASRRGVLADTQYF. The CDR3 DNA follows: TGTGCCAGCAGGCGGGGGGTACTGGCAGATACGCAGTATTTT.

This clonotype appeared a single time. V is TRBV12-5 and J is TRBJ1-2; 9 bases fit TRBD1. The V and J ends lost 4 bases and 7 bases, in that order; junction bases with no gene match: 16. CDR1 is LGHNT, CDR2 FRNRAP, per germline. The CDR3 loop spans 17 amino acids. The CDR3 DNA reads TGTGCTAGTGGTTATCTACCGAGGGACAGGGTTACGGGTGGCTACACCTTC. Its translation: CASGYLPRDRVTGGYTF.

This clonotype was detected ten times or more. The rearrangement joins TRBV7-9 to TRBJ1-1; the match to TRBD1 covers 9 bases. Trimming removed 5 bases from V and 1 base from J; junction bases left unmatched: 5. Germline assignment: CDR1 SEHNR and CDR2 FQNEAQ (reference sequence). The CDR3 extends over 15 amino acids. As DNA, the CDR3 is TGTGCCAGCAGCGGACAGGGGCCGGAGAACACTGAAGCTTTCTTT. It codes for CASSGQGPENTEAFF.

This clonotype was detected a few times. The chain has TRBV4-1 and TRBJ2-1; D gene ambiguous. The CDR3 contains 14 residues. V was clipped by 0 bases and J by 9 bases, with 12 bases between them. Germline CDR1 and CDR2: MGHRA and YSYEKL. The CDR3 sequence is CASSQDLADREQFF. In DNA form, the CDR3 reads TGCGCCAGCAGCCAAGATTTGGCGGACCGTGAGCAGTTCTTC.

This chain links TRBV7-6 with TRBJ2-2; D call uncertain. CDR1 and CDR2 from the germline V gene are SGHVS and FNYEAQ. There are 13 residues in the CDR3. Trimming took 5 bases from V and 5 from J, leaving 9 bases between them. The CDR3 protein is CASSTYQTGELFF. The DNA of the CDR3 is TGTGCCAGCAGCACATACCAGACCGGGGAGCTGTTTTTT. Filled out from reference TRBV7-6 and TRBJ2-2, the complete variable domain reads GAGVSQSPRYKVTKRGQDVALRCDPISGHVSLYWYRQALGQGPEFLTYFNYEAQQDKSGLPNDRFSAERPEGSISTLTIQRTEQRDSAMYRCASSTYQTGELFFGEGSRLTVL.